This TCR beta chain comes out of a study of shared clonotypes between healthy human individuals. General study results and limits: Only blood samples were collected, and tissue repertoires likely differ.

In the case of this clone: As yet, its antigen is unknown.

Germline V gene sequence: CDR1 SGHRS, CDR2 YFSETQ. Losses at the gene ends were 4 bases for V and 5 bases for J; bases not matched to a gene: 11. This CDR3 comprises 16 residues. Original processing methods: Quality scores were absent from the junction-only immunoSEQ sequences, so filtering differed. Clones were read by immunoSEQ multiplex PCR, and TCRdb kept only the in-frame ones, dropping some. The V and J calls and the clone size are those of that table, but D and trimming were determined from the DNA. The data hold around 600,000 clones, with 95% observed a single time. Naive CD8 cells, CD45RO-negative and positively selected for CCR7, excluded terminally differentiated effector memory CD45RA+ cells.

The chain links TRBV5-1 to TRBJ2-5; 10 bases fit TRBD2. Sequenced: naive CD8+ T cells sorted from blood. The receptor was derived from a woman younger than 45 in good health. CDR3 amino acids: CASSPWSSGRTETQYF. The CDR3 DNA sequence: TGCGCCAGCAGCCCCTGGAGTAGCGGGAGGACCGAGACCCAGTACTTC.